The clone carrying this T cell receptor beta chain has a single count. The data are from a study of blood T cell repertoires in COVID-19. Some clones are missing from TCRdb's copy, which holds only in-frame ones; the method was immunoSEQ multiplex PCR. The sample includes approximately 60,000 clones, around 76% seen only once; the top ten take around 5%. The sample comprised peripheral blood. This receptor was taken from a human donor in a cohort sampled during active COVID-19.

The CDR3 region is CAWSVPHRTGELFF. The DNA of the CDR3 is TGTGCCTGGAGTGTACCGCACAGAACCGGGGAGCTGTTTTTT. The genes are TRBV30 and TRBJ2-2; D gene uncertain. Trimming stripped 0 bases from V and 5 bases from J, with 10 bases between. The CDR3 extends over 14 amino acids. Germline V gene data show CDR1 as GTSNPN and CDR2 as SVGIG (reference sequence). The entire variable domain, with the rest obtained from reference TRBV30 and TRBJ2-2, is as follows: SQTIHQWPATLVQPVGSPLSLECTVEGTSNPNLYWYRQAAGRGLQLLFYSVGIGQISSEVPQNLSASRPQDRQFILSSKKLLLSDSGFYLCAWSVPHRTGELFFGEGSRLTVL.